These T cell receptor beta chains were read from a single sample in a study of control samples from healthy donors and cancer patients. TCRdb keeps only in-frame clones here, not all; method: immunoSEQ multiplex PCR. Counted here are about 410,000 clones, approximately 90% occurring once; the ten biggest clones make up over 5.5%. What was sequenced was PBMCs. The receptors derive from a man aged 35 to 55 with head and neck cancer. The CDR3 runs from the conserved cysteine through the conserved F or W. Fields, in order: D gene, J gene, V gene, clone size, CDR3 protein, CDR3 DNA. The D gene is left open where the match is weak. The size entry is marked missing in some rows and otherwise reads once, few, many or a size class.

>TRBD1|TRBJ1-4|TRBV3-1/TRBV3-2|NA
CASSHQQDRGPEKLFF
TGTGCCAGCAGCCACCAACAGGACAGGGGGCCTGAAAAACTGTTTTTT
>NA|TRBJ1-5|TRBV28|NA
CASRATVAQHF
TGTGCCAGCAGGGCCACAGTGGCCCAGCATTTT
>NA|TRBJ1-5|TRBV5-5|NA
CASSATGQGNQPQHF
TGTGCCAGCAGCGCCACGGGGCAGGGCAATCAGCCCCAGCATTTT
>NA|TRBJ2-2|TRBV25-1|NA
CASSADTGETGELFF
TGTGCCAGCAGCGCAGATACGGGGGAGACCGGGGAGCTGTTTTTT
>NA|TRBJ2-2|TRBV5-1|NA
CASSWGLGRANTGELFF
TGCGCCAGCAGTTGGGGCCTGGGCAGGGCGAACACCGGGGAGCTGTTTTTT
>NA|TRBJ2-3|TRBV4-3|NA
CASSQDTERETSTDTQYF
TGCGCCAGCAGCCAAGATACTGAACGGGAGACTAGCACAGATACGCAGTATTTT
>NA|TRBJ1-5|TRBV4-1|NA
CASSQVVGSNQPQHF
TGCGCCAGCAGCCAAGTCGTGGGCAGCAATCAGCCCCAGCATTTT
>TRBD1|TRBJ1-4|TRBV19|NA
CASSTGGLANEKLFF
TGTGCCAGTAGTACAGGGGGCTTAGCTAATGAAAAACTGTTTTTT
>TRBD2|TRBJ2-2|TRBV2|NA
CASSPPGLAGATNTGELFF
TGTGCCAGCAGCCCGCCGGGACTAGCGGGAGCCACGAACACCGGGGAGCTGTTTTTT
>NA|TRBJ2-3|TRBV18|NA
CASSLNRESTDTQYF
TGTGCCAGCTCACTGAACAGGGAGAGCACAGATACGCAGTATTTT
>TRBD1|TRBJ2-2|TRBV15|NA
CATAGDRGLFTGELFF
TGTGCCACCGCAGGAGACAGGGGGCTATTCACCGGGGAGCTGTTTTTT
>TRBD1|TRBJ1-2|TRBV2|NA
CASSGPPGQGNGYTF
TGTGCCAGCAGTGGCCCCCCGGGACAGGGTAATGGCTACACCTTC
>NA|TRBJ2-7|TRBV5-1|NA
CASSFGLGSYEQYF
TGCGCCAGCAGCTTCGGGTTGGGCTCCTACGAGCAGTACTTC
>NA|TRBJ1-5|TRBV5-8|NA
CASSLGRSNQPQHF
TGTGCCAGCAGCCTAGGGAGAAGCAATCAGCCCCAGCATTTT
>NA|TRBJ2-3|TRBV5-1|NA
CASGAFGPPDTQYF
TGCGCCAGCGGGGCCTTCGGGCCGCCAGATACGCAGTATTTT
>NA|TRBJ1-1|TRBV27|NA
CASSRVAGGVYTEAFF
TGTGCCAGCAGTCGCGTGGCTGGGGGGGTGTACACTGAAGCTTTCTTT
>NA|TRBJ1-1|TRBV7-9|NA
CASSLANRDTEAFF
TGTGCCAGCAGCTTAGCCAATAGGGACACTGAAGCTTTCTTT
>NA|TRBJ2-7|TRBV20-1|NA
CSASAVQGGSYEQYF
TGCAGTGCTAGTGCGGTTCAGGGGGGTTCCTACGAGCAGTACTTC
>NA|TRBJ1-1|TRBV13|NA
CASSLGSPGTGAFF
TGTGCCAGCAGCTTAGGCTCCCCCGGGACGGGAGCTTTCTTT
>NA|TRBJ2-5|TRBV14|NA
CASSLGGLPQETQYF
TGTGCCAGCAGCCTGGGGGGCCTGCCCCAAGAGACCCAGTACTTC
>NA|TRBJ2-7|TRBV7-9|once
CASSSRGTPSEQYF
TGTGCCAGCAGCTCGCGAGGGACGCCCAGCGAGCAGTACTTC
>NA|TRBJ1-4|TRBV5-4|few
CASSYDRINEKLFF
TGTGCCAGCAGCTACGACAGGATTAATGAAAAACTGTTTTTT
>TRBD1|TRBJ1-4|TRBV19|few
CASSSDRAPNEKLFF
TGTGCCAGTAGTTCCGACAGGGCCCCTAATGAAAAACTGTTTTTT
>TRBD2|TRBJ2-5|TRBV18|NA
CASSPPAGEETQYF
TGTGCCAGCTCACCACCGGCGGGGGAAGAGACCCAGTACTTC
>NA|TRBJ1-4|TRBV25-1|NA
CASSAQGLGNEKLFF
TGTGCCAGCAGTGCACAGGGACTAGGTAATGAAAAACTGTTTTTT
>NA|TRBJ2-1|TRBV27|NA
CASSRSVNRVYNEQFF
TGTGCCAGCAGTCGATCCGTCAACAGGGTCTACAATGAGCAGTTCTTC
>NA|TRBJ2-2|TRBV29-1|NA
CSVDKGNTGELFF
TGCAGCGTTGATAAGGGGAACACCGGGGAGCTGTTTTTT
>NA|TRBJ2-3|TRBV10-3|NA
CAISEGGAGTDTQYF
TGTGCCATCAGTGAGGGGGGGGCCGGCACAGATACGCAGTATTTT
>TRBD1|TRBJ2-2|TRBV19|once
CASTITGGAPGTGELFF
TGTGCCAGTACTATTACAGGGGGCGCCCCGGGGACCGGGGAGCTGTTTTTT
>NA|TRBJ2-7|TRBV10-3|NA
CAISESGRDRFYEQYF
TGTGCCATCAGTGAGTCGGGGCGGGACCGATTCTACGAGCAGTACTTC
>TRBD1|TRBJ1-4|TRBV6-1|NA
CASSVSRQGANEKLFF
TGTGCCAGCAGTGTTTCCAGACAGGGGGCTAATGAAAAACTGTTTTTT
>NA|TRBJ1-1|TRBV5-1|NA
CASSRTGMNTEAFF
TGCGCCAGCAGCCGTACCGGAATGAACACTGAAGCTTTCTTT
>NA|TRBJ2-2|TRBV9|once
CASSPYTITGELFF
TGTGCCAGCAGCCCATACACTATCACCGGGGAGCTGTTTTTT
>NA|TRBJ2-2|TRBV11-3|NA
CASSLQPDTGELFF
TGTGCCAGCAGCTTACAACCTGACACCGGGGAGCTGTTTTTT
>TRBD1|TRBJ2-7|TRBV18|NA
CASSPGTGSHEQYF
TGTGCCAGCTCACCCGGGACAGGGTCCCACGAGCAGTACTTC
>NA|TRBJ1-6|TRBV7-9|NA
CASSSQGENSPLHF
TGTGCCAGCAGCTCACAGGGTGAAAATTCACCCCTCCACTTT
>TRBD1|TRBJ2-7|TRBV6-2/TRBV6-3|NA
CASSPGQGPEQYF
TGTGCCAGCAGCCCAGGACAGGGGCCCGAGCAGTACTTC
>NA|TRBJ1-4|TRBV5-1|NA
CASSRDNSNEKLFF
TGCGCCAGCAGTCGGGACAACTCTAATGAAAAACTGTTTTTT
>NA|TRBJ2-4|TRBV12-3/TRBV12-4|NA
CASSLVGQQFLNF
TGTGCCAGCAGTTTAGTCGGACAGCAATTCTTGAACTTC
>NA|TRBJ1-6|TRBV30|NA
CAWSRPYHLTINSPLHF
TGTGCCTGGAGTCGACCTTATCACCTCACCATCAATTCACCCCTCCACTTT
>TRBD2|TRBJ2-3|TRBV4-2|NA
CASSPLAGLADTQYF
TGTGCCAGCAGCCCACTAGCGGGGTTGGCAGATACGCAGTATTTT
>NA|TRBJ2-7|TRBV6-5|NA
CASGTQGTYEQYF
TGTGCCAGCGGGACCCAGGGTACCTACGAGCAGTACTTC
>NA|TRBJ1-2|TRBV30|NA
CAWSVGRTGYGYTF
TGTGCCTGGAGTGTGGGCCGGACGGGCTATGGCTACACCTTC
>NA|TRBJ2-5|TRBV24-1|NA
CATSDRGYQETQYF
TGTGCCACCAGTGACCGCGGGTATCAGGAGACCCAGTACTTC
>NA|TRBJ1-4|TRBV28|NA
CASSRSGTQPTNEKLFF
TGTGCCAGCAGTCGCTCCGGGACACAACCAACTAATGAAAAACTGTTTTTT
>NA|TRBJ2-5|TRBV19|NA
CASSNGAGDQETQYF
TGTGCCAGTAGTAATGGGGCAGGGGATCAAGAGACCCAGTACTTC
>NA|TRBJ2-2|TRBV10-2|NA
CASSGGLGGELFF
TGCGCCAGCAGTGGGGGGCTCGGCGGGGAGCTGTTTTTT
>NA|TRBJ1-5|TRBV19|NA
CASSIGQYLSNQPQHF
TGTGCCAGTAGTATCGGACAATACCTTAGCAATCAGCCCCAGCATTTT
>NA|TRBJ1-2|TRBV5-1|NA
CASSLSGPYGYTF
TGCGCCAGCAGCTTGAGCGGGCCCTATGGCTACACCTTC
>TRBD2|TRBJ2-7|TRBV25-1|NA
CASSEAAGGPSEQYF
TGTGCCAGCAGTGAAGCCGCGGGAGGGCCATCCGAGCAGTACTTC
>NA|TRBJ2-1|TRBV29-1|NA
CSVEDKGAYNEQFF
TGCAGCGTTGAAGATAAGGGTGCGTACAATGAGCAGTTCTTC
>NA|TRBJ1-5|TRBV20-1|NA
CSASRRPNQPQHF
TGCAGTGCTAGTAGGCGGCCCAATCAGCCCCAGCATTTT
>TRBD2|TRBJ2-3|TRBV11-2|once
CASSLNSPLAGGTDTQYF
TGTGCCAGCAGCTTAAATTCGCCCTTAGCGGGGGGGACAGATACGCAGTATTTT
>TRBD1|TRBJ2-7|TRBV24-1|NA
CATRALGTASYEQYF
TGTGCCACCAGGGCCCTTGGGACAGCCTCCTACGAGCAGTACTTC
>NA|TRBJ1-1|TRBV24-1|once
CATSDLGTGEAFF
TGTGCCACCAGTGATTTGGGGACCGGTGAAGCTTTCTTT